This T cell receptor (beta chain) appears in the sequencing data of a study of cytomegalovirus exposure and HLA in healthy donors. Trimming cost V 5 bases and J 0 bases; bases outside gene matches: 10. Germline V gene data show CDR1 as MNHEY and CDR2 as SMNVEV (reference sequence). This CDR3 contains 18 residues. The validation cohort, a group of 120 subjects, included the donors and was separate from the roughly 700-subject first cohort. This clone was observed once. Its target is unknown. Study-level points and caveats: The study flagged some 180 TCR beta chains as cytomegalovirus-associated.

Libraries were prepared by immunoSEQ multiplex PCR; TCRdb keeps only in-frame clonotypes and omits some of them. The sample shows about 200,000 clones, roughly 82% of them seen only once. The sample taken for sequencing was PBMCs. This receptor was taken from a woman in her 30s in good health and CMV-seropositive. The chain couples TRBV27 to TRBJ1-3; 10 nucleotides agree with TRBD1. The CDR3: CASSPLTGGFRSGNTIYF. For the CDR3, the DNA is TGTGCCAGCAGTCCGCTGACAGGGGGCTTCCGCTCTGGAAACACCATATATTTT.